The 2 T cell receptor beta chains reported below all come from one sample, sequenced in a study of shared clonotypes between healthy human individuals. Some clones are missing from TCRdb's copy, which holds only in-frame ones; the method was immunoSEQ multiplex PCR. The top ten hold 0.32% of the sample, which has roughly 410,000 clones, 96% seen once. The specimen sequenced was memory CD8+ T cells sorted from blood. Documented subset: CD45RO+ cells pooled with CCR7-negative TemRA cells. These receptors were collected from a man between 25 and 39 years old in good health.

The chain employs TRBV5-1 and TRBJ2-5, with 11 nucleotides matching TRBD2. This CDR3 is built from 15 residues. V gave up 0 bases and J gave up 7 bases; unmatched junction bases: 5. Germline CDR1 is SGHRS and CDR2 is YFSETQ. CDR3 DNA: TGCGCCAGCAGCTTGGGACTAGCGGGGTACGGGACCCAGTACTTC. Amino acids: CASSLGLAGYGTQYF.

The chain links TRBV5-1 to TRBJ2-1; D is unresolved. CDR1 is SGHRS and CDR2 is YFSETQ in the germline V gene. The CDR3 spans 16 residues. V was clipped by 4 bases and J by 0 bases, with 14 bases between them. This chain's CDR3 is CASSPHRTSSYNEQFF. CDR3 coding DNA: TGCGCCAGCAGCCCTCATAGAACGAGCTCCTACAATGAGCAGTTCTTC.